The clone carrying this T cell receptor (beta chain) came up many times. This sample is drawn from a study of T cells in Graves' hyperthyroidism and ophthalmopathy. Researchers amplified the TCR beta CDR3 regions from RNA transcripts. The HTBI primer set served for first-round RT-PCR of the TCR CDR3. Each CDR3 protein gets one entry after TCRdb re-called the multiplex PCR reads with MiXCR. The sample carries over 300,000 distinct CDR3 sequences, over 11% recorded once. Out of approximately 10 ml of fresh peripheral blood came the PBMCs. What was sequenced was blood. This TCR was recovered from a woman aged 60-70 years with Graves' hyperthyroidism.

CDR3 sequence reads: CASSLGYGSGNEQFF. DNA of the CDR3: TGTGCCAGCAGTCTCGGGTACGGGAGTGGTAATGAGCAGTTCTTC. The chain is built from TRBV28 and TRBJ2-1; tentatively, D is TRBD2 (6 bases). Trimming shortened V by 5 bases and J by 7 bases, and 18 bases separated the two germline ends. The CDR3 is made up of 15 amino acids. Germline CDR1 reads MDHEN; CDR2 reads SYDVKM.